Listed below are T cell receptor beta chains from one sample, sequenced in a study of PD-L1 blockade in urothelial cancer. The data were produced by immunoSEQ multiplex PCR, yet TCRdb's version contains in-frame clones alone and is incomplete. The data show more than 50,000 clones, approximately 80% seen once. Sequenced material: PBMCs, taken around atezolizumab (anti-PD-L1) treatment. These receptors were collected from a man in his 70s with urothelial cancer. Each CDR3 is given with its conserved first and last residue. D genes are given only for firm matches. Rows may omit the clone size; those that give it use once, few, many or a size class.

-	-	TRBV4-1	TRBJ2-7	TGCGCCAGCAGCCAATTCAGCGGGCCGCCGCCCTACGAGCAGTACTTC	CASSQFSGPPPYEQYF
few	TRBD2	TRBV7-9	TRBJ2-1	TGTGCCACCCGCCCCCCAGTGTTCGGCGGGAGAGGTTCCTACAATGAGCAGTTCTTC	CATRPPVFGGRGSYNEQFF
-	TRBD2	TRBV11-2	TRBJ2-7	TGTGCCAGCAGCTTGCGGACTAGCGGGAGTTTAGAGCAGTACTTC	CASSLRTSGSLEQYF
-	-	TRBV19	TRBJ1-1	TGTGCCAGTAGGTCGGGACAACCGAACACTGAAGCTTTCTTT	CASRSGQPNTEAFF
-	-	TRBV7-3	TRBJ1-2	TGTGCCAGCAGCTTAGGTTACGGGTATGGCTACACCTTC	CASSLGYGYGYTF
-	TRBD1	TRBV18	TRBJ1-2	TGTGCCAGCTCACGCAGGGGGCCACCTAACTATGGCTACACCTTC	CASSRRGPPNYGYTF
-	TRBD2	TRBV7-3	TRBJ2-1	TGTGCCAGCAGCTTAATCGGGGGGTACAATGAGCAGTTCTTC	CASSLIGGYNEQFF
-	TRBD1	TRBV18	TRBJ1-5	TGTGCCAGCTCACCGTCGGGGACAGTTGATCAGCCCCAGCATTTT	CASSPSGTVDQPQHF
-	-	TRBV5-1	TRBJ2-2	TGCGCCAGCAGCAAAGTACAGGGGAACACCGGGGAGCTGTTTTTT	CASSKVQGNTGELFF
-	TRBD1	TRBV5-1	TRBJ1-4	TGCGCCAGCAGCCGGACAGGGAAGAATGAAAAACTGTTTTTT	CASSRTGKNEKLFF
-	TRBD2	TRBV2	TRBJ2-2	TGTGCCAGCAGTAGGACTAGCGGGACGGGCACCGGGGAGCTGTTTTTT	CASSRTSGTGTGELFF
-	-	TRBV14	TRBJ2-1	TGTGCCAGCAGCCAAGAGTGGCGAGCGGTATACAATGAGCAGTTCTTC	CASSQEWRAVYNEQFF
-	TRBD2	TRBV10-1	TRBJ2-7	TGCGCCAGCAGTGGACTAGCGGGCAGATCCTACGAGCAGTACTTC	CASSGLAGRSYEQYF
-	TRBD1	TRBV19	TRBJ1-5	TGTGCCAGTAGACAGGGGTCAAATCAGCCCCAGCATTTT	CASRQGSNQPQHF
-	TRBD1	TRBV19	TRBJ1-2	TGTGCCAGTAGCACAGGGGGTGAAAGGGGCTACACCTTC	CASSTGGERGYTF
-	-	TRBV29-1	TRBJ1-5	TGCAGCGTGGGTGGAGGGAGCGATGAGCCCCAGCATTTT	CSVGGGSDEPQHF
-	TRBD2	TRBV9	TRBJ2-2	TGTGCCAGCAGCGTAGCCAGCGGGAGGGCTGGAACCGGGGAGCTGTTTTTT	CASSVASGRAGTGELFF
-	-	TRBV9	TRBJ1-2	TGTGCCAGCAGCGTAGAGGACAGATATGGCTACACCTTC	CASSVEDRYGYTF
-	TRBD1	TRBV5-1	TRBJ2-5	TGCGCCAGCTCTAGACAGGGGGAAGAGACCCAGTACTTC	CASSRQGEETQYF
few	-	TRBV5-1	TRBJ2-3	TGCGCCAGCAGTTCGGCAGGGAGCACAGATACGCAGTATTTT	CASSSAGSTDTQYF
-	-	TRBV2	TRBJ2-1	TGTGCCAGCAGTGTGGGAGCCAGAAGGCAGTTCTTC	CASSVGARRQFF
-	-	TRBV19	TRBJ1-1	TGTGCCAGTAGTATACAGGGTGACACTGAAGCTTTCTTT	CASSIQGDTEAFF
once	TRBD1	TRBV19	TRBJ2-2	TGTGCCAGTAGTACCCGGGACAGACCCACCGGGGAGCTGTTTTTT	CASSTRDRPTGELFF
-	TRBD2	TRBV7-2	TRBJ2-3	TGTGCCAGCAGCTCCCACGGGGGACTAGCGGTTACGCAGTATTTT	CASSSHGGLAVTQYF
few	TRBD1	TRBV6-4	TRBJ2-7	TGTGCCAGCAGCCCCGGACAGGGCCACGAGCAGTACTTC	CASSPGQGHEQYF
-	TRBD2	TRBV7-9	TRBJ2-1	TGTGCCAGCAGCTCCGGGACTACCTACAATGAGCAGTTCTTC	CASSSGTTYNEQFF
-	-	TRBV10-2	TRBJ1-1	TGCGCCAGCAGGACTAGTAGGGAAACTGAAGCTTTCTTT	CASRTSRETEAFF
once	TRBD1	TRBV5-4	TRBJ2-5	TGTGCCAGCAGCTGGACAGGACGCCAAGAGACCCAGTACTTC	CASSWTGRQETQYF
-	-	TRBV4-1	TRBJ1-1	TGCGCCAGCAGCCAAGTCAGCACTGAAGCTTTCTTT	CASSQVSTEAFF
few	-	TRBV2	TRBJ2-2	TGTGCCAGCAGTGATCTCGGGGAGCTGTTTTTT	CASSDLGELFF
-	TRBD2	TRBV29-1	TRBJ2-3	TGCAGCGCCTTGACTAGCGGGATTTTAGATACGCAGTATTTT	CSALTSGILDTQYF
-	-	TRBV5-1	TRBJ2-2	TGCGCCAGCAGCTACAAACAGGGTGGCTTGACCGGGGAGCTGTTTTTT	CASSYKQGGLTGELFF
-	-	TRBV9	TRBJ1-1	TGTGCCAGCAGCGCCGGACAGATGAACACTGAAGCTTTCTTT	CASSAGQMNTEAFF
-	-	TRBV7-9	TRBJ1-5	TGTGCCAGCAGCTTCCAGGGTGATCAGCCCCAGCATTTT	CASSFQGDQPQHF
-	TRBD1	TRBV6-1	TRBJ1-2	TGTGCCAGCAACAGGGGGCCGAACTATGGCTACACCTTC	CASNRGPNYGYTF
-	TRBD1	TRBV29-1	TRBJ2-7	TGCAGCGTTGGGGGACAGTGGGGCGAGCAGTACTTC	CSVGGQWGEQYF
-	TRBD1	TRBV19	TRBJ1-2	TGTGCCAGTAGGACCTTGAGGGGGCGCCAGGGCTATGGCTACACCTTC	CASRTLRGRQGYGYTF
once	-	TRBV12-5	TRBJ2-1	TGTGCTAGTGCCTGGGAGGGGGTAAATGAGCAGTTCTTC	CASAWEGVNEQFF
-	TRBD1	TRBV29-1	TRBJ2-7	TGCAGCGCTTCACAGGGGGCGCGGGAGCAGTACTTC	CSASQGAREQYF
-	TRBD2	TRBV4-1	TRBJ2-2	TGCGCCAGCAGCCAACTAGCGGCCGCCCCGAACACCGGGGAGCTGTTTTTT	CASSQLAAAPNTGELFF
-	TRBD1	TRBV5-1	TRBJ2-7	TGCGCCAGCAGCGACGGACAGGGGGCTTGGAACGAGCAGTACTTC	CASSDGQGAWNEQYF